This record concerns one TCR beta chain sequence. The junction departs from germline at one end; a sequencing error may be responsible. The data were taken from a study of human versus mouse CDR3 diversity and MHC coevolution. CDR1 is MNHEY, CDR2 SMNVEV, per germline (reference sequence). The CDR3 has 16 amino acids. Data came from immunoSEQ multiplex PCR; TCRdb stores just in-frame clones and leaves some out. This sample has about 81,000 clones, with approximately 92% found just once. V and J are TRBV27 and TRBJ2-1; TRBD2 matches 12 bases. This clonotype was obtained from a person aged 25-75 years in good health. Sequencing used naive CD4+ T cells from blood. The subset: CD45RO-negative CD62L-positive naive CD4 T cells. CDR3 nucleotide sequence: TGTGCCGGCAGAAGGACTAGCGGGGTCTCCTACAATGAGCAGTTCTTC. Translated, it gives CAGRRTSGVSYNEQFF.